The 5 T cell receptor beta chains listed next were all sequenced from one sample in a study of regulatory T cells in long-lasting Graves disease. Time point reported: newly diagnosed GD, antithyroid drugs for less than 3 months. PBMC-extracted RNA yielded the TCR library. Libraries of TCR beta came from iRepertoire HTBI primers plus Arm-PCR of CDR3 regions. One entry per CDR3 protein results from TCRdb running MiXCR on the multiplex PCR reads. This repertoire shows fewer than 650,000 distinct CDR3 sequences, more than 15% found once; its top ten account for around 12%. The same sample was also studied in work on T cells in Graves' hyperthyroidism and ophthalmopathy.

Sequenced here: peripheral blood mononuclear cells (PBMCs), sampled at new diagnosis, from a patient treated with antithyroid drugs. These TCRs come from a man between 18 and 35 years old with Graves disease.

This clonotype has only a few counts. One end of the junction varies from germline; a read error may be responsible. The chain joins TRBV24-1 to TRBJ2-5; TRBD2 aligns across 9 bases. The CDR3 consists of 14 residues. CDR1 is KGHDR, CDR2 SFDVKD, per germline. CDR3 DNA: TGTGCCACCAGTGATTCTACTGGGCGGGAGGGCCTTCACTTC. It translates to CATSDSTGREGLHF.

A few counts support this clonotype. This rearrangement joins TRBV5-1 to TRBJ1-1; D not certain. The CDR3 runs to 13 residues. Trimming pared 5 bases from V and 1 base from J, leaving 9 bases between. CDR1 is SGHRS and CDR2 is YFSETQ in the germline V gene. The CDR3 region has the DNA TGCGCCAGCAGAGCCGTAAGGAACACTGAAGCTTTCTTT. It translates to CASRAVRNTEAFF.

This clonotype was seen many times. The chain uses TRBV11-3 and TRBJ2-1, with D tentatively TRBD1 (5 bases). The CDR3 has 13 residues. Trimming pared 2 bases from V and 9 bases from J, leaving 11 bases between. Germline loops: CDR1 SGHNT, CDR2 YENEEA. Written as DNA, the CDR3 is TGTGCCAGCAGCTTACCAGGGCTGACTGAGCAGTTCTTC. Protein: CASSLPGLTEQFF.

This clonotype was seen a few times. The rearrangement uses TRBV7-9 and TRBJ2-1; no clear D gene. Germline V gene lookup returns CDR1 SEHNR and CDR2 FQNEAQ (reference sequence). Trimming shortened V by 3 bases and J by 5 bases, and 17 bases separated the two germline ends. The CDR3 is made up of 16 amino acids. Here the CDR3 DNA reads TGTGCCAGCAGCTTGCATCAGGACGTGGGAAACAATGAGCAGTTCTTC. This sequence encodes CASSLHQDVGNNEQFF.

This clonotype showed up many times. This rearrangement joins TRBV12-5 to TRBJ2-3; TRBD1 aligns across 7 bases. Trimming removed 5 bases from V and 0 bases from J; junction bases left unmatched: 8. The CDR3 sequence is 16 residues long. CDR1 LGHNT and CDR2 FRNRAP come from the germline V gene. CDR3 protein: CASGPRDRSSTDTQYF. The CDR3 DNA follows: TGTGCTAGTGGTCCCCGGGACAGATCTAGCACAGATACGCAGTATTTT.